This record looks at one TCR beta chain sequence and its context. Its specificity is not known. This sample stems from a study of shared clonotypes between healthy human individuals. The study, taken as a whole, reports: The low donor count limited represented genetic and exposure-history diversity.

This table comes from immunoSEQ multiplex PCR, and its TCRdb copy is limited to in-frame clones, with some not included. The table records 490,000 or so clones, 76% of them present only once. The CDR3 sequence is 13 residues long. V was pared by 3 bases and J by 8 bases, with 11 bases between. The germline V gene has CDR1 LNHNV and CDR2 YYDKDF (reference sequence). This chain uses TRBV15 with TRBJ2-1; D unresolved. Sequenced material: PBMCs. This TCR came from a woman aged 40-49 years in good health. Some clones in this sample may be carry-over from other donors' samples. Here the CDR3 DNA reads TGTGCCACCAGCAGCCACCCCGTAGATGAGCAGTTCTTC. This encodes CATSSHPVDEQFF.